The 16 T cell receptor beta chains presented below share a single source sample, sequenced in a study of T cell responses to AZD1222 COVID-19 vaccine. Clones were read by immunoSEQ multiplex PCR, and TCRdb kept only the in-frame ones, dropping some. The data show about 100,000 clones, around nine tenths seen once. The specimen was peripheral blood, collected on day 0 of AZD1222 vaccination. These receptors were collected from an adult in good health.

The chain recombines TRBV5-8 with TRBJ1-1, with D unresolved. This CDR3 spans 13 amino acids. V shed 4 bases and J shed 1 base, with 8 bases lying between them. The germline V gene has CDR1 SGHTS and CDR2 YDEGEE. The CDR3 protein is CASSTDENTEAFF. In nucleotides, the CDR3 is TGTGCCAGCAGCACGGATGAGAACACTGAAGCTTTCTTT.

The V call is TRBV2, the J call TRBJ1-6; TRBD1 aligns across 8 bases. Germline V gene lookup returns CDR1 SNHLY and CDR2 FYNNEI. J lost 8 bases, V lost 6 bases, and 12 bases had no gene match. This CDR3 comprises 16 residues. CDR3 protein: CASRRDRRPGDSPLHF. The CDR3 DNA is TGTGCCAGCAGGAGGGACAGGCGGCCGGGGGATTCACCCCTCCACTTT. The whole variable domain, filled in from reference TRBV2 and TRBJ1-6, reads EPEVTQTPSHQVTQMGQEVILRCVPISNHLYFYWYRQILGQKVEFLVSFYNNEISEKSEIFDDQFSVERPDGSNFTLKIRSTKLEDSAMYFCASRRDRRPGDSPLHFGNGTRLTVT.

The chain has TRBV19 and TRBJ1-2; 8 bases match TRBD1. Losses at the gene ends were 6 bases for V and 6 bases for J; bases not matched to a gene: 12. The germline CDR1 and CDR2 sequences are LNHDA and SQIVND (reference sequence). The CDR3 runs to 15 residues. This CDR3 is CASRTGAGGVDGYTF. DNA for the CDR3: TGTGCCAGTAGGACCGGGGCAGGGGGCGTCGATGGCTACACCTTC.

The rearrangement uses TRBV6-1 and TRBJ2-2; possible D gene TRBD2, 5 bases. Germline lookup yields CDR1 MNHNS and CDR2 SASEGT. V was cut by 4 bases and J by 6 bases, with 18 bases left in between. The length of the CDR3 is 16 residues. The CDR3 reads CASSGEKGHQAGELFF. As DNA, the CDR3 is TGTGCCAGCAGTGGGGAGAAGGGTCACCAGGCCGGGGAGCTGTTTTTT.

The chain recombines TRBV5-1 with TRBJ2-5, with 8 bases lining up with TRBD1. The CDR3 contains 15 residues. In germline, CDR1 is SGHRS, CDR2 YFSETQ. Trimming removed 5 bases from V and 3 bases from J; junction bases left unmatched: 9. The CDR3 here is CASRETGAMEETQYF. CDR3 coding DNA: TGCGCCAGCAGAGAGACAGGGGCGATGGAAGAGACCCAGTACTTC.

This sequence joins TRBV10-3 and TRBJ1-4; D not certain. This CDR3 has 18 amino acids. The V gene lost 6 bases and the J gene lost 0 bases, with 20 bases spanning the gap. From germline, CDR1 is ENHRY and CDR2 SYGVKD. The chain's CDR3 is CAISRKRQESATNEKLFF. The CDR3 DNA is TGTGCCATCAGCAGAAAACGTCAGGAGAGTGCAACTAATGAAAAACTGTTTTTT.

This chain links TRBV29-1 with TRBJ1-4; perhaps TRBD1 as D (5 bases). This CDR3 spans 13 amino acids. The V end was cut by 4 bases, the J end by 2 bases, with 8 bases between. Germline CDR1 reads SQVTM; CDR2 reads ANQGSEA. CDR3 sequence: CSVVGETNEKLFF. As DNA, the CDR3 is TGCAGCGTTGTGGGGGAGACTAATGAAAAACTGTTTTTT.

Comment on this clone: The identical CDR3 is also encoded by other nucleotide sequences in the sample. V and J are TRBV5-1 and TRBJ1-6; TRBD1 might be the D (6 bases). Germline values: CDR1 SGHRS, CDR2 YFSETQ. This CDR3 has 14 residues. Trimming took 4 bases from V and 3 from J, leaving 8 bases between them. This CDR3 reads CASSAQGYNSPLHF. CDR3 DNA sequence: TGCGCCAGCAGCGCACAGGGCTATAATTCACCCCTCCACTTT.

V usage is TRBV6-5 and J usage is TRBJ2-3; D possibly matches TRBD1 or TRBD2 (5 bases each). The CDR3 has 16 residues. Trimming stripped 0 bases from V and 4 bases from J, with 14 bases between. Germline V gene data show CDR1 as MNHEY and CDR2 as SVGAGI. CDR3 residues: CASSYSAELGADTQYF. The DNA of the CDR3 is TGTGCCAGCAGTTACTCGGCCGAACTGGGGGCAGATACGCAGTATTTT.

The gene calls are TRBV28 and TRBJ1-2, with 7 bases that match TRBD1. Germline lookup yields CDR1 MDHEN and CDR2 SYDVKM. The CDR3 length is 16 residues. Germline trimming cut 6 bases from V and 8 bases from J; bases unmatched to any gene: 18. CDR3 sequence (DNA): TGTGCCAGCAGGACCCCAGGGGGACGGAATATGGTCGGCTACACCTTC. Residues: CASRTPGGRNMVGYTF.

The rearrangement joins TRBV19 to TRBJ1-2, with TRBD1 as a possible D gene (5 bases). Germline V gene sequence: CDR1 LNHDA, CDR2 SQIVND (reference sequence). CDR3 length equals 14 residues. V lost 4 bases to trimming and J lost 5 bases, with 14 bases between them. Here the CDR3 DNA reads TGTGCCAGTAGTAAGCCCCCTCAGGGATATGGCTACACCTTC. Translated: CASSKPPQGYGYTF.

The V gene is TRBV18, the J gene TRBJ1-1; no firm D call. CDR3 length: 12 residues. CDR1 and CDR2 from the germline V gene are KGHSH and LQKENI. V lost 6 bases and J 6 bases, leaving 11 bases between the germline ends. The CDR3, as DNA: TGTGCCAGCTCTAGCGGGTTTCCTGAAGCTTTCTTT. Its protein product is CASSSGFPEAFF.

This chain uses TRBV6-2 or TRBV6-3 with TRBJ2-5, with TRBD2 identical over 9 bases. The J segment lost 5 bases and the V segment lost 2 bases, leaving 9 bases of the junction unmatched. CDR3 length equals 16 residues. The germline gives CDR1 MNHEY, CDR2 SVGEGT. The CDR3 region is CASSYRASGDRETQYF. CDR3 in DNA: TGTGCCAGCAGTTACAGGGCTAGCGGGGATCGGGAGACCCAGTACTTC.

This chain links TRBV18 with TRBJ1-5; 8 bases are a match to TRBD1. The CDR3 spans 16 residues. Per germline, CDR1 KGHSH and CDR2 LQKENI. The V and J ends lost 3 bases and 2 bases, in that order; junction bases with no gene match: 6. The CDR3 DNA is TGTGCCAGCTCACCGGGACAGGTAATGGGCAATCAGCCCCAGCATTTT. Translation: CASSPGQVMGNQPQHF.

The rearrangement uses TRBV7-9 and TRBJ1-2; D may be TRBD1 (5 bases). The length of the CDR3 is 14 residues. Trimming shortened V by 5 bases and J by 8 bases, and 18 bases separated the two germline ends. CDR1 SEHNR and CDR2 FQNEAQ come from the germline V gene (reference sequence). The DNA of the CDR3 is TGTGCCAGCAGCCCTGGCACCGGGGCGCGCGGCTACACCTTC. It codes for CASSPGTGARGYTF.

This clone was recorded only once. Here the CDR3 reads CASTIQGGLGAFF. CDR3 DNA sequence: TGTGCCAGCACCATACAGGGGGGCCTCGGAGCTTTCTTT. The chain uses TRBV7-2 and TRBJ1-1, with 8 positions matching TRBD1. Germline CDR1 and CDR2: SGHTA and FQGNSA. V dropped 7 bases and J dropped 10; count of bases not matched to a gene: 11. The CDR3 runs 13 residues.